The sequence of this TCR beta chain was determined in a study of cytomegalovirus exposure and HLA in healthy donors. Study background: In a later analysis, the 130 or so validation repertoires were reported to have used the same platform as the roughly 610 first-cohort repertoires. General study findings and limits: The dataset shows that most TCR sequences were rare, while some public TCRs occurred in many donors. Specificity of a few CMV-associated chains for CMV antigens was verified in vitro. The study listed 150 to 200 cytomegalovirus-associated TCR beta chains.

This clone was seen a single time. No antigen is known for it. Clones were read by immunoSEQ multiplex PCR, and TCRdb kept only the in-frame ones, dropping some. Among fewer than 350,000 clones listed, around nine tenths were seen once. V lost 3 bases and J lost 4; bases outside the gene matches: 4. Looked up from germline, CDR1 is LNHDA and CDR2 is SQIVND (reference sequence). This CDR3 has 15 residues. This TCR derives from a woman younger than 30 in good health and CMV-seronegative. V and J are TRBV19 and TRBJ1-5; 9 bases align to TRBD1. Sequences were obtained from PBMCs. The CDR3 protein is CASSITGGSNQPQHF. DNA for the CDR3: TGTGCCAGTAGTATCACAGGGGGCTCGAATCAGCCCCAGCATTTT.